Included here is one T cell receptor beta chain sequence, with context. Antigen: not known. This record belongs to a study of cytomegalovirus exposure and HLA in healthy donors. Study observations and caveats: Further analysis, carried out later, found HLA-associated TCR beta chains more clonally expanded than equally common other chains. Cytomegalovirus association was assigned to over 150 TCR beta chains.

The PCR employed 60 Vbeta primers together with 13 Jbeta primers. Data came from immunoSEQ multiplex PCR; TCRdb stores just in-frame clones and leaves some out. This sample carries some 60,000 clones, 65% to 90% of them seen once, and the ten largest clones take about 1.6%. Sequences were obtained from PBMCs. The TCR was taken from a human donor in good health.

In nucleotides, the CDR3 is TGTGCCAGCAGTTTGGACAGTTACAATGAGCAGTTCTTC. It encodes CASSLDSYNEQFF. This chain links TRBV27 with TRBJ2-1; D possibly corresponds to TRBD1 (6 bases). The germline V gene has CDR1 MNHEY and CDR2 SMNVEV (reference sequence). Between the trimmed V and J ends, which lost 3 bases and 4 bases, there was a span of 7 bases. CDR3 length equals 13 residues.